This T cell receptor beta chain was recorded in a study of blood T cell repertoires in COVID-19. Turning to the study itself: Samples taken during acute and convalescent COVID-19 were collected in the United States, Italy and Spain. Sources were T cells, B-cell-depleted T cells, or PBMCs; the material itself was cDNA or gDNA.

The Seattle site enrolled patients during active infection and followed them longitudinally. Original handling: Reference gene primer amplification gave estimated nucleated cell counts. TCRdb's table, derived via immunoSEQ multiplex PCR, lists solely in-frame clones and lacks some. That table gives V, J and clone size, and the DNA gave D and trimming. Of 250,000 to 300,000 clones listed, about 90% were seen once; the top ten hold approximately 2.1%. The V gene lost 2 bases and the J gene lost 3 bases, with 19 bases spanning the gap. The V gene's germline CDR1 is MNHEY and CDR2 SVGEGT. This CDR3 is built from 17 residues.

Sequenced sample: peripheral blood. The clonotype was recovered from a woman aged 55-70 years with COVID-19, enrolled during active disease. The V and J genes are TRBV6-2 or TRBV6-3 and TRBJ2-5; D gene ambiguous. CDR3 in DNA: TGTGCCAGCAGTTACCCGAGAATCGAGAATTTCAAAGAGACCCAGTACTTC. This codes for CASSYPRIENFKETQYF.